A single sample gave rise to the 23 T cell receptor beta chains below, sequenced in a study of blood T cell repertoires in COVID-19. Only in-frame clones appear in the TCRdb table, and some are missing; sequencing was by immunoSEQ multiplex PCR. The data hold some 100,000 clones, with approximately 87% observed a single time. The sequenced material came from peripheral blood. The source is a human donor with active COVID-19. The donor label of this sample is uncertain.

In its sample, this clone was seen once. This chain connects TRBV6-5 to TRBJ1-1, with TRBD1 matching 10 bases. The CDR3 spans 14 residues. Germline CDR1 is MNHEY and CDR2 is SVGAGI. V was pared by 6 bases and J by 4 bases, with 5 bases of the junction left unmatched. The CDR3 sequence: CASRKTGGSTEAFF. The CDR3 region has the DNA TGTGCCAGCAGGAAGACAGGGGGCAGCACTGAAGCTTTCTTT.

The chain recombines TRBV14 with TRBJ2-7, with D unclear. V lost 0 bases and J 2 bases, leaving 8 bases between the germline ends. The germline CDR1 and CDR2 sequences are SGHDN and FVKESK. This CDR3 has 14 residues. The CDR3, as DNA: TGTGCCAGCAGCCAAGATCAACGGGCCTACGAGCAGTACTTC. Translated, it gives CASSQDQRAYEQYF.

The table lists this clone with a few counts. The V and J genes are TRBV9 and TRBJ2-2; TRBD1 matches 8 bases. V lost 6 bases, J lost 3 bases, and 4 bases stayed unmatched. The CDR3 consists of 14 residues. CDR1 SGDLS and CDR2 YYNGEE come from the germline V gene. CDR3 DNA: TGTGCCAGCACCCGGGACAGGTACACCGGGGAGCTGTTTTTT. Residues: CASTRDRYTGELFF.

The chain carries TRBV11-2 and TRBJ2-7; TRBD1 matches 8 bases. Germline V gene lookup returns CDR1 SGHAT and CDR2 FQNNGV. V lost 5 bases, J lost 2 bases, and 8 bases stayed unmatched. This CDR3 comprises 15 residues. The CDR3 bases are TGTGCCAGCAGCCTACAAGACAGGGGTCCCTACGAGCAGTACTTC. Its translation is CASSLQDRGPYEQYF.

The J gene is TRBJ2-4, the V gene TRBV7-2; TRBD1 matches 9 bases. The CDR3 consists of 17 residues. The germline V gene has CDR1 SGHTA and CDR2 FQGNSA. The V segment lost 1 base and the J segment 0 bases; nucleotides outside the gene matches: 4. The CDR3 is CASSLGGTGIAKNIQYF. The CDR3, as DNA: TGTGCCAGCAGCTTAGGTGGGACAGGGATAGCCAAAAACATTCAGTACTTC.

DNA for the CDR3: TGTGCCAGTAGCCTGTTCGGGTTCACTGAAGCTTTCTTT. Translated, it gives CASSLFGFTEAFF. The V gene is TRBV19, the J gene TRBJ1-1; D unclear. The CDR3 extends over 13 amino acids. Germline V CDR1 and CDR2: LNHDA, SQIVND (reference sequence). Trimming stripped 6 bases from V and 4 bases from J, with 12 bases between.

The gene calls are TRBV27 and TRBJ2-5, with a tentative D call TRBD2 (6 bases). V was pared by 7 bases and J by 5 bases, with 20 bases between. The CDR3 extends over 15 amino acids. Germline values: CDR1 MNHEY, CDR2 SMNVEV (reference sequence). The CDR3: CASTIRGSQRETQYF. In nucleotides, the CDR3 is TGTGCCAGCACAATACGGGGGTCCCAAAGGGAGACCCAGTACTTC.

The chain recombines TRBV7-9 with TRBJ2-7, with 7 bases aligning to TRBD1. Germline CDR1 reads SEHNR; CDR2 reads FQNEAQ (reference sequence). This CDR3 has 14 amino acids. The V and J ends lost 3 bases and 3 bases, in that order; junction bases with no gene match: 5. The CDR3 coding sequence is TGTGCCAGCAGCTTGGGACAGCCCCTCTACGAGCAGTACTTC. Amino acid sequence: CASSLGQPLYEQYF.

The rearrangement links TRBV4-3 to TRBJ2-3; perhaps TRBD2 as D (5 bases). With 0 bases removed from V and 1 base from J, the gap between germline ends came to 5 bases. The CDR3 consists of 14 residues. Germline CDR1 is LGHNA and CDR2 is YSLEER. CDR3 sequence reads: CASSQDGGTDTQYF. The CDR3 coding sequence is TGCGCCAGCAGCCAAGACGGGGGCACAGATACGCAGTATTTT.

This clone counts as medium-sized (0.01 to 0.1%). The rearrangement joins TRBV11-2 to TRBJ2-7, with TRBD2 matching 8 bases. The CDR3 runs 15 residues. Germline CDR1 reads SGHAT; CDR2 reads FQNNGV. V lost 6 bases and J lost 4; bases outside the gene matches: 11. The CDR3 DNA follows: TGTGCCAGCAGGTCCCAGGGTAGCGGGAATTACGAGCAGTACTTC. Its translation is CASRSQGSGNYEQYF.

The chain uses TRBV12-3 or TRBV12-4 and TRBJ2-5; 7 nucleotides line up with TRBD1. Losses at the gene ends were 4 bases for V and 3 bases for J; bases not matched to a gene: 2. The CDR3 consists of 13 residues. The DNA for the CDR3 is TGTGCCAGCAGTTCGACAGGGAAAGAGACCCAGTACTTC. It codes for CASSSTGKETQYF.

This clone was seen just once. The chain combines TRBV5-4 with TRBJ2-7, with TRBD1 identical over 11 bases. This CDR3 is 14 amino acids long. The junction had 5 bases not matched to a gene; V was cut back by 5 bases and J by 4 bases. Germline CDR1 and CDR2: SGHNT and YYREEE (reference sequence). DNA of the CDR3: TGTGCCAGCAGTTGGGGACAGGGGGTGTACGAGCAGTACTTC. Translating gives CASSWGQGVYEQYF.

The chain joins TRBV5-1 to TRBJ1-1, with D uncertain. V lost 5 bases and J lost 2, with 7 bases in between. Germline assignment: CDR1 SGHRS and CDR2 YFSETQ. The CDR3 runs to 12 residues. The CDR3 is CASSRGNTEAFF. The CDR3 nucleotides read TGCGCCAGCAGTCGAGGAAACACTGAAGCTTTCTTT.

The chain couples TRBV6-1 to TRBJ2-4, with D perhaps matching TRBD2 (6 bases). The V gene lost 2 bases and the J gene lost 0 bases, with 14 bases spanning the gap. The CDR3 has 17 amino acids. CDR1 is MNHNS and CDR2 is SASEGT in the germline V gene. The CDR3 sequence: CASSEIGGAIAKNIQYF. CDR3 sequence (DNA): TGTGCCAGCAGTGAAATCGGCGGGGCCATAGCCAAAAACATTCAGTACTTC.

V and J are TRBV7-2 and TRBJ1-2; D is ambiguous. The germline V and J ends were trimmed by 0 bases and 4 bases, with 6 bases remaining between them. The CDR3 contains 13 residues. CDR1 and CDR2 from the germline V gene are SGHTA and FQGNSA. The CDR3 protein is CASSLAWSYGYTF. CDR3 coding DNA: TGTGCCAGCAGCTTAGCATGGAGCTATGGCTACACCTTC. The full variable domain, completed using reference TRBV7-2 and TRBJ1-2, is GAGVSQSPSNKVTEKGKDVELRCDPISGHTALYWYRQSLGQGLEFLIYFQGNSAPDKSGLPSDRFSAERTGGSVSTLTIQRTQQEDSAVYLCASSLAWSYGYTFGSGTRLTVV.

The chain has TRBV2 and TRBJ2-3; D uncertain. Trimming cost V 3 bases and J 4 bases, with 11 bases left between them. Germline V gene lookup returns CDR1 SNHLY and CDR2 FYNNEI. The CDR3 spans 14 residues. CDR3 protein: CASSDSHLADTQYF. The CDR3 nucleotides are TGTGCCAGCAGTGATTCGCACTTGGCAGATACGCAGTATTTT.

J is TRBJ1-6 and V is TRBV19, with TRBD1 identical over 10 bases. V gave up 7 bases and J gave up 10 bases; unmatched junction bases: 7. CDR3 length: 14 amino acids. Germline loops: CDR1 LNHDA, CDR2 SQIVND (reference sequence). The CDR3 DNA follows: TGTGCCAGTATGGGGACAGGGGATCGATCACCCCTCCACTTT. It specifies CASMGTGDRSPLHF. Supplemented by reference TRBV19 and TRBJ1-6, the full variable domain reads DGGITQSPKYLFRKEGQNVTLSCEQNLNHDAMYWYRQDPGQGLRLIYYSQIVNDFQKGDIAEGYSVSREKKESFPLTVTSAQKNPTAFYLCASMGTGDRSPLHFGNGTRLTVT.

The chain links TRBV3-1 (or the pseudogene TRBV3-2) to TRBJ2-7; 9 bases are shared with TRBD2. The junction had 4 bases not matched to a gene; V was cut back by 1 base and J by 3 bases. CDR1 and CDR2 from the germline V gene are LGHDT and YNNKEL (reference sequence). The CDR3 runs 15 residues. The CDR3 reads CASSQGAGGRYEQYF. The CDR3 DNA reads as TGTGCCAGCAGCCAAGGTGCGGGGGGGCGCTACGAGCAGTACTTC.

The J gene is TRBJ2-1, the V gene TRBV4-3; D uncertain. The CDR3 covers 13 residues. V lost 2 bases and J lost 10, with 12 bases in between. Germline V CDR1 and CDR2: LGHNA, YSLEER. Here the CDR3 reads CASSQSTHAEQFF. In DNA form, the CDR3 reads TGCGCCAGCAGCCAAAGTACACACGCAGAGCAGTTCTTC.

This chain connects TRBV29-1 to TRBJ2-3; TRBD2 might be the D (6 bases). This CDR3 region has 13 residues. Germline V gene lookup returns CDR1 SQVTM and CDR2 ANQGSEA. The germline V and J ends were trimmed by 4 bases and 3 bases, with 11 bases remaining between them. DNA for the CDR3: TGCAGCGTTGTGAGCGGGCTGACAGATACGCAGTATTTT. Protein: CSVVSGLTDTQYF.

CDR3 sequence (DNA): TGTGCCAGCAGCCAAGGGACAGGGAGAGGAAACACCATATATTTT. Its protein is CASSQGTGRGNTIYF. The chain combines TRBV7-7 with TRBJ1-3, with 9 bases that match TRBD1. V trimming: 5 bases; J trimming: 4 bases; junction bases outside the gene matches: 6. Germline V gene data show CDR1 as SSHAT and CDR2 as FNYEAQ (reference sequence). The CDR3 runs 15 residues. Full variable domain (rest looked up from reference TRBV7-7 and TRBJ1-3): GAGVSQSPRYKVTKRGQDVTLRCDPISSHATLYWYQQALGQGPEFLTYFNYEAQPDKSGLPSDRFSAERPEGSISTLTIQRTEQRDSAMYRCASSQGTGRGNTIYFGEGSWLTVV.

The chain links TRBV7-2 to TRBJ1-1; D not resolved. In germline, CDR1 is SGHTA, CDR2 FQGNSA. The CDR3 is 13 amino acids. Trimming cost V 2 bases and J 4 bases, with 8 bases left between them. The CDR3 sequence is CASSLKGSTEAFF. The CDR3 DNA follows: TGTGCCAGCAGCTTAAAAGGGAGCACTGAAGCTTTCTTT.

The chain carries TRBV12-5 and TRBJ2-7; D remains unclear. Trimming stripped 3 bases from V and 4 bases from J, with 7 bases between. Germline V CDR1 and CDR2: LGHNT, FRNRAP. The CDR3 runs 12 residues. The CDR3 nucleotides read TGTGCTAGTGGTTTTGCGAGATACGAGCAGTACTTC. Its protein is CASGFARYEQYF. Based on the CDR3 plus reference TRBV12-5 and TRBJ2-7, the full variable domain is DARVTQTPRHKVTEMGQEVTMRCQPILGHNTVFWYRQTMMQGLELLAYFRNRAPLDDSGMPKDRFSAEMPDATLATLKIQPSEPRDSAVYFCASGFARYEQYFGPGTRLTVT.